The next 6 T cell receptor beta chains were all read from a single sample in a study of T-cell memory formation after mild COVID-19. TCRdb re-called the 5' RACE reads through MiXCR, storing one row per CDR3 protein. The sample includes over 450,000 distinct CDR3 sequences, roughly 22% of them seen just once. What was sequenced was PBMCs or a T cell subset sorted from them (not recorded which). The receptor source for this set is an adult woman who had mild COVID-19 (a few samples of this study predate the infection). Cell type and time point are not known.

This clonotype was seen at least ten times. The rearrangement joins TRBV20-1 to TRBJ2-7; 10 bases fit TRBD2. This CDR3 is built from 15 residues. Losses at the gene ends were 6 bases for V and 2 bases for J; bases not matched to a gene: 10. From germline, CDR1 is DFQATT and CDR2 SNEGSKA (reference sequence). In DNA form, the CDR3 reads TGCAGTGCCCATCGAAGGCTAGCGGGGGCCTACGAGCAGTACTTC. Amino acids: CSAHRRLAGAYEQYF.

The V gene is TRBV7-2, the J gene TRBJ2-1; 9 positions agree with TRBD2. The CDR3 has 16 amino acids. Looked up from germline, CDR1 is SGHTA and CDR2 is FQGNSA. The trim removed 5 bases at V and 9 bases at J, leaving 14 bases unmatched. CDR3 in DNA: TGTGCCAGCAGCCCCTTGGGGGTAGCGGGAGACGGTGAGCAGTTCTTC. Translation: CASSPLGVAGDGEQFF.

The chain uses TRBV7-6 and TRBJ2-3; D may correspond to TRBD1 or TRBD2 (6 bases each). The CDR3 contains 18 residues. Germline CDR1 reads SGHVS; CDR2 reads FNYEAQ. The V and J ends lost 5 bases and 1 base respectively, with 22 bases between them. The CDR3: CASSPGAILFVGTDTQYF. For the CDR3, the DNA is TGTGCCAGCAGCCCGGGGGCTATCCTTTTTGTCGGCACAGATACGCAGTATTTT.

There are many counts of this clonotype. In DNA, the CDR3 is TGTGCCAGCAGCTTAGGTCCTCGACGGCCCGCGAATTCACCCCTCCACTTT. It translates to CASSLGPRRPANSPLHF. V and J are TRBV7-2 and TRBJ1-6; D unclear. V lost 1 base to trimming and J lost 7 bases, with 17 bases between them. The CDR3 runs 17 residues. Germline V CDR1 and CDR2: SGHTA, FQGNSA.

V and J are TRBV7-8 and TRBJ2-3, with a possible D match to TRBD2 (6 bases). This CDR3 region has 16 residues. Germline V gives CDR1 SGHVS, CDR2 FQNEAQ. Trimming shortened V by 5 bases and J by 6 bases, and 21 bases separated the two germline ends. The CDR3 spells CASSAGTGTRGDTQYF. CDR3 bases: TGTGCCAGCAGCGCCGGAACCGGGACCCGGGGGGATACGCAGTATTTT.

This clonotype was seen ten or more times. V gene TRBV2 combines with J gene TRBJ2-1; the D gene could be TRBD1 or TRBD2 (5 bases each). V gave up 6 bases and J gave up 14 bases, with 17 bases separating them. The CDR3 runs to 12 residues. Germline-derived CDR1 and CDR2 are SNHLY and FYNNEI. Written as DNA, the CDR3 is TGTGCCAGCAGATTCCAGGGTTCGAGGGAGTTCTTC. The encoded protein is CASRFQGSREFF.